Each of the 25 T cell receptor beta chains below was sequenced from the same sample in a study of T cells in Graves' hyperthyroidism and ophthalmopathy. Amplification yielded TCR beta CDR3 regions, with RNA transcripts as the source. HTBI primers were the set used in a first-round RT-PCR of the TCR CDR3. TCRdb reanalysed the multiplex PCR reads using MiXCR and keeps one entry per CDR3 protein. Among approximately 590,000 distinct CDR3 sequences listed, 46% were seen once. Sequences were obtained from peripheral blood or thyroid tissue (not recorded which). These receptors all come from a woman aged 18-29 years with Graves' hyperthyroidism.

The J gene is TRBJ1-1, the V gene TRBV29-1; unclear D gene. This CDR3 is built from 11 residues. Germline V lookup: CDR1 SQVTM, CDR2 ANQGSEA. The CDR3 here is CSLRTNTEAFF. CDR3 in DNA: TGCAGTTTACGCACAAACACTGAAGCTTTCTTT.

J is TRBJ2-5 and V is TRBV29-1, with 7 positions matching TRBD2. This CDR3 has 11 residues. Germline CDR1 and CDR2: SQVTM and ANQGSEA. After removal of 8 bases from V and 4 bases from J, the junction contained 4 bases not matched to a gene. The CDR3 bases are TGCAGCTCCCGACTAGCAGAGACCCAGTACTTC. This codes for CSSRLAETQYF.

In this sample, this clonotype turned up many times. The chain joins TRBV10-3 to TRBJ2-7, with 7 bases aligning to TRBD2. The CDR3 sequence is 14 residues long. V was pared by 3 bases and J by 1 base, with 3 bases of the junction left unmatched. Germline V gene lookup returns CDR1 ENHRY and CDR2 SYGVKD. CDR3 sequence reads: CAISEKRGSYEQYF. CDR3 DNA: TGTGCCATCAGTGAAAAGCGGGGTTCCTACGAGCAGTACTTC.

This chain uses TRBV15 with TRBJ1-4, with 7 bases aligning to TRBD1. Germline-derived CDR1 and CDR2 are LNHNV and YYDKDF (reference sequence). The CDR3 loop spans 14 amino acids. V trimming: 8 bases; J trimming: 6 bases; junction bases outside the gene matches: 9. CDR3: CATSIGTADEKLFF. The CDR3 DNA is TGTGCCACCTCTATTGGGACAGCCGATGAAAAACTGTTTTTT.

Notes on this clonotype: A junction end diverges from the germline sequence, so it may reflect a read error. The chain carries TRBV20-1 and TRBJ2-6; 7 bases align to TRBD2. The CDR3 consists of 15 residues. Germline CDR1 reads DFQATT; CDR2 reads SNEGSKA (reference sequence). CDR3 sequence: CSAGDYWPGANVLTF. Here the CDR3 DNA reads TGCAGTGCGGGGGACTACTGGCCTGGAGCCAACGTCCTGACTTTC.

This chain joins TRBV29-1 and TRBJ2-7; perhaps TRBD2 as D (5 bases). The CDR3 extends over 12 amino acids. Trimming shortened V by 0 bases and J by 3 bases, and 6 bases separated the two germline ends. CDR1 is SQVTM, CDR2 ANQGSEA, per germline. Here the CDR3 reads CSVEDEGYEQYF. The CDR3 nucleotides are TGCAGCGTTGAAGATGAGGGCTACGAGCAGTACTTC.

This clonotype was seen only a few times. Mismatch with germline at one junction end may stem from a read error. The chain links TRBV9 to TRBJ1-5; D is uncertain. CDR3 length: 14 amino acids. Germline V gives CDR1 SGDLS, CDR2 YYNGEE. CDR3 amino acids: CASSQATGDQPQHF. For the CDR3, the DNA is TGCGCCAGCAGCCAAGCTACGGGAGACCAGCCCCAGCATTTT.

This clonotype has at least ten counts. This chain uses TRBV2 with TRBJ1-1; TRBD1 might be the D (5 bases). CDR3 size: 14 residues. CDR1 SNHLY and CDR2 FYNNEI come from the germline V gene. V was pared by 5 bases and J by 1 base, with 11 bases between. This chain's CDR3 is CASSKGRKNTEAFF. The DNA for the CDR3 is TGTGCCAGCAGTAAGGGACGGAAGAACACTGAAGCTTTCTTT.

This clonotype was found many times. This chain connects TRBV5-1 to TRBJ2-7, with 7 bases that match TRBD1. The CDR3 sequence is 14 residues long. V lost 4 bases, J lost 3 bases, and 7 bases stayed unmatched. The V gene's germline CDR1 is SGHRS and CDR2 YFSETQ. The CDR3 protein is CASSQRTGSYEQYF. The CDR3 nucleotides are TGCGCCAGCAGCCAACGGACAGGAAGCTACGAGCAGTACTTC.

The CDR3 DNA reads TGTGCCTGGAGTCCCTTGGGGAATCAGCCCCAGCATTTT. Its translation is CAWSPLGNQPQHF. The chain links TRBV30 to TRBJ1-5; D not certain. Trimming removed 2 bases from V and 4 bases from J, with 9 bases in between. Germline values: CDR1 GTSNPN, CDR2 SVGIG (reference sequence). CDR3 length: 13 amino acids.

This clonotype showed up just a few times. The chain carries TRBV2 and TRBJ2-7; a possible D gene is TRBD1 (6 bases). This CDR3 has 13 amino acids. The germline V and J ends were trimmed by 5 bases and 6 bases, with 14 bases remaining between them. The V gene's germline CDR1 is SNHLY and CDR2 FYNNEI. The CDR3, as DNA: TGTGCCAGCAGTATTCAGGGGTGGTCCGAGCAGTACTTC. It encodes CASSIQGWSEQYF.

The chain joins TRBV14 to TRBJ1-5; D gene ambiguous. CDR1 and CDR2 from the germline V gene are SGHDN and FVKESK. The CDR3 is 13 amino acids. V shed 7 bases and J shed 0 bases, with 7 bases lying between them. CDR3 amino acids: CASTRYSNQPQHF. The CDR3 nucleotides read TGTGCCAGCACACGGTATAGCAATCAGCCCCAGCATTTT.

In this sample, this clonotype turned up a few times. The J gene is TRBJ2-2, the V gene TRBV29-1; no definite D call. The CDR3 spans 13 residues. Deletions cut 6 bases from V and 1 base from J, with 9 bases between. Germline V gene data show CDR1 as SQVTM and CDR2 as ANQGSEA. The CDR3 here is CSVDHLNTGELFF. Written as DNA, the CDR3 is TGCAGCGTGGACCACTTGAACACCGGGGAGCTGTTTTTT.

The chain employs TRBV7-2 and TRBJ2-5; 7 bases map to TRBD1. From germline, CDR1 is SGHTA and CDR2 FQGNSA. The V segment lost 6 bases and the J segment 5 bases; nucleotides outside the gene matches: 12. The CDR3 covers 15 residues. CDR3 sequence: CASSPLTGLGETQYF. DNA for the CDR3: TGTGCCAGCAGTCCGTTGACAGGGCTGGGGGAGACCCAGTACTTC.

CDR3 protein: CATSDLLGAGYTEAFF. CDR3 DNA: TGTGCCACCAGTGACCTCCTGGGAGCGGGCTACACTGAAGCTTTCTTT. This chain connects TRBV24-1 to TRBJ1-1; no firm D call. Germline lookup yields CDR1 KGHDR and CDR2 SFDVKD. This CDR3 is built from 16 residues. Trimming cost V 4 bases and J 3 bases, with 17 bases left between them.

The V call is TRBV10-1, the J call TRBJ2-7; 8 positions match TRBD1. This CDR3 has 14 residues. Germline loops: CDR1 WNHNN, CDR2 SYGVQD (reference sequence). The V and J ends lost 3 bases and 6 bases, in that order; junction bases with no gene match: 7. CDR3 protein: CASSDGDTGGEQYF. The CDR3 DNA follows: TGCGCCAGCAGTGATGGAGATACAGGGGGCGAGCAGTACTTC.

This sequence joins TRBV12-5 and TRBJ1-3; D is uncertain. CDR1 and CDR2 (germline): LGHNT, FRNRAP. This CDR3 comprises 14 residues. With 3 bases removed from V and 9 bases from J, the gap between germline ends came to 15 bases. CDR3 protein: CASGLRYVRSTIYF. Here the CDR3 DNA reads TGTGCTAGTGGTTTACGTTACGTAAGGAGCACCATATATTTT.

This clonotype was detected only once. J is TRBJ1-1 and V is TRBV20-1, with a weak D call TRBD1 (5 bases). The V gene lost 4 bases and the J gene lost 7 bases, with 19 bases spanning the gap. This CDR3 is 14 amino acids long. Germline V gene lookup returns CDR1 DFQATT and CDR2 SNEGSKA (reference sequence). This chain's CDR3 is CSATDRIDSIEAFF. The CDR3 coding sequence is TGCAGTGCTACCGATCGGATTGACAGTATTGAAGCTTTCTTT.

This clonotype was counted a few times. The chain recombines TRBV5-1 with TRBJ2-2; a possible D gene is TRBD1 (5 bases). V dropped 4 bases and J dropped 2 bases, with 12 bases sitting between them. The germline CDR1 and CDR2 sequences are SGHRS and YFSETQ. This CDR3 has 15 residues. In DNA form, the CDR3 reads TGCGCCAGCAGCCCCCGACAGACCAACACCGGGGAGCTGTTTTTT. Residues: CASSPRQTNTGELFF.

The gene calls are TRBV19 and TRBJ1-2; D remains ambiguous. The germline V and J ends were trimmed by 1 base and 2 bases, with 14 bases remaining between them. The CDR3 has 16 residues. Germline loops: CDR1 LNHDA, CDR2 SQIVND (reference sequence). CDR3 region: CASSIGAGLRNYGYTF. The CDR3 nucleotides are TGTGCCAGTAGTATAGGTGCCGGGCTCCGGAACTATGGCTACACCTTC.

The table lists this clonotype with a few counts. The gene calls are TRBV7-3 and TRBJ2-7, with a weak D call TRBD2 (6 bases). V lost 5 bases and J 0 bases, leaving 20 bases between the germline ends. The V gene's germline CDR1 is SGHTA and CDR2 FQGTGA. This CDR3 region has 17 residues. The CDR3 DNA reads as TGTGCCAGCAGCCAGGACGTGAGTAGCGGTACCTCCTACGAGCAGTACTTC. This sequence encodes CASSQDVSSGTSYEQYF.

This clonotype was counted at least ten times. The chain is built from TRBV29-1 and TRBJ1-4; D is uncertain. The CDR3 length is 12 residues. V was cut by 6 bases and J by 4 bases, with 9 bases left in between. Germline-derived CDR1 and CDR2 are SQVTM and ANQGSEA. The CDR3 protein is CSVAVNNEKLFF. CDR3 nucleotides: TGCAGCGTGGCAGTGAATAATGAAAAACTGTTTTTT.

The V and J genes are TRBV12-3 or TRBV12-4 and TRBJ1-1, with D maybe TRBD1 (6 bases). This CDR3 region has 12 residues. V shed 6 bases and J shed 7 bases, with 12 bases lying between them. The DNA of the CDR3 is TGTGCCAGCAGCTTTAACAGGGATGAAGCTTTCTTT. Protein: CASSFNRDEAFF.

This clonotype has a count of ten or more. DNA of the CDR3: TGTGCCAGCAGTTCAGGACTTAGCATTTCACCCCTCCACTTT. Its translation is CASSSGLSISPLHF. The rearrangement uses TRBV2 and TRBJ1-6; D not resolved. Trimming shortened V by 5 bases and J by 9 bases, and 14 bases separated the two germline ends. This CDR3 has 14 amino acids. Germline V CDR1 and CDR2: SNHLY, FYNNEI.

Turning to this clonotype: At one end the junction does not follow the germline gene, possibly because of a read error. The rearrangement links TRBV2 to TRBJ1-6; D perhaps matches TRBD1 (5 bases). Germline CDR1 reads SNHLY; CDR2 reads FYNNEI. The CDR3 is made up of 12 amino acids. CDR3 nucleotides: TGTGCCATCAGTGCCCGGGGGGAATCCCTCCACTTT. It is translated as CAISARGESLHF. The whole variable domain, filled in from reference TRBV2 and TRBJ1-6, reads EPEVTQTPSHQVTQMGQEVILRCVPISNHLYFYWYRQILGQKVEFLVSFYNNEISEKSEIFDDQFSVERPDGSNFTLKIRSTKLEDSAMYFCAISARGESLHFGNGTRLTVT.